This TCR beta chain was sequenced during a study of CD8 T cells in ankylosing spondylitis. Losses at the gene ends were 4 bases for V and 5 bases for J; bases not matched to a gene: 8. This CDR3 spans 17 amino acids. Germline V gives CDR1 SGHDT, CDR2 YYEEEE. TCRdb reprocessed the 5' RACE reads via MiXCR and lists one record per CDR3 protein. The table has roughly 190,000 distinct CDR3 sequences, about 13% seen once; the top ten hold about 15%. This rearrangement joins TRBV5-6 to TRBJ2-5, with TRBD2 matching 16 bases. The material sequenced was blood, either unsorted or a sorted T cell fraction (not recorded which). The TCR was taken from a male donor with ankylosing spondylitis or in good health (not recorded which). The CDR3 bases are TGTGCCAGCAGCGGGCCGGGACTAGCGGGAGGGTACGAGACCCAGTACTTC. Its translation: CASSGPGLAGGYETQYF.